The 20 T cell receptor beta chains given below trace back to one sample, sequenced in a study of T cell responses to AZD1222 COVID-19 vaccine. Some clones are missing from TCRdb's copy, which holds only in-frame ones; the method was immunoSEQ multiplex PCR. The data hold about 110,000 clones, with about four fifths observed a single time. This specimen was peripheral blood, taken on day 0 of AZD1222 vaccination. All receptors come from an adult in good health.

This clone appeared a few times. The CDR3 loop is CASSLPVGQGTGELFF. CDR3 coding DNA: TGTGCCAGCAGCCTGCCCGTAGGACAGGGGACCGGGGAGCTGTTTTTT. This chain uses TRBV5-4 with TRBJ2-2; 9 bases fit TRBD1. J was trimmed by 5 bases and V by 4 bases; bases with no gene match: 9. CDR3 length: 16 residues. The V gene's germline CDR1 is SGHNT and CDR2 YYREEE (reference sequence).

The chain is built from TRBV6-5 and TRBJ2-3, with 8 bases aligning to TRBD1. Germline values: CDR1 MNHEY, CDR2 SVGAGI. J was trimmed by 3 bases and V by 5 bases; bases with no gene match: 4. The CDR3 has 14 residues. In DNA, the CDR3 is TGTGCCAGCAGTCTACAGGGGGTGACAGATACGCAGTATTTT. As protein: CASSLQGVTDTQYF.

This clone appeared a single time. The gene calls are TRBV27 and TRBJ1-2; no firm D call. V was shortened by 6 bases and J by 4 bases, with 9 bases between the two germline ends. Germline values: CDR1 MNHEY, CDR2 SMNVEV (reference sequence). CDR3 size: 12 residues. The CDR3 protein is CASRDPGYGYTF. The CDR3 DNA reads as TGTGCCAGCAGGGACCCGGGCTATGGCTACACCTTC.

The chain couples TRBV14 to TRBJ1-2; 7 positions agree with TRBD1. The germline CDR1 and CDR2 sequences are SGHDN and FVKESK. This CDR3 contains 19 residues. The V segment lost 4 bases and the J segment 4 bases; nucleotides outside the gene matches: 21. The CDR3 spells CASSLTRPGTDRVPYGYTF. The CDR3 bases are TGTGCCAGCAGCCTCACGCGGCCCGGGACAGACAGAGTTCCCTATGGCTACACCTTC.

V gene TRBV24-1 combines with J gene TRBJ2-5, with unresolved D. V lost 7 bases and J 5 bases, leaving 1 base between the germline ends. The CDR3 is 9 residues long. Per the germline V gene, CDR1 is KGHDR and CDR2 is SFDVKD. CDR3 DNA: TGTGCCACCAGGGAGACCCAGTACTTC. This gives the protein CATRETQYF.

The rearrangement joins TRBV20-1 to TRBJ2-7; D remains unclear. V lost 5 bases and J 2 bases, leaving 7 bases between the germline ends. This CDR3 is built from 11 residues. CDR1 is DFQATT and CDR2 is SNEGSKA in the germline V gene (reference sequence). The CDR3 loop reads CSAPGTYEQYF. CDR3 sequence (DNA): TGCAGTGCTCCTGGGACCTACGAGCAGTACTTC.

The CDR3, as DNA: TGTGCCAGCAGCGATTACACCCGGGGCACCATATATTTT. As protein: CASSDYTRGTIYF. This rearrangement joins TRBV7-9 to TRBJ1-3; D call uncertain. Germline CDR1 is SEHNR and CDR2 is FQNEAQ (reference sequence). The CDR3 covers 13 residues. V dropped 5 bases and J dropped 9 bases, with 14 bases sitting between them.

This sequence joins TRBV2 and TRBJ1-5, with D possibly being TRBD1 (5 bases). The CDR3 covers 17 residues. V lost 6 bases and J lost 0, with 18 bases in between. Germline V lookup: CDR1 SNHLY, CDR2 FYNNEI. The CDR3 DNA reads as TGTGCCAGCAGGAGGGACGTACTAGGCTCTAGCAATCAGCCCCAGCATTTT. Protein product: CASRRDVLGSSNQPQHF.

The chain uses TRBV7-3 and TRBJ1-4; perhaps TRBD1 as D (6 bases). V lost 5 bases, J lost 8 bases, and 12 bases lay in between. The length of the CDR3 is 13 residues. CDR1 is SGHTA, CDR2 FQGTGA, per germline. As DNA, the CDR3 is TGTGCCAGCAGCACCAGCGGGGGCGAAAAACTGTTTTTT. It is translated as CASSTSGGEKLFF.

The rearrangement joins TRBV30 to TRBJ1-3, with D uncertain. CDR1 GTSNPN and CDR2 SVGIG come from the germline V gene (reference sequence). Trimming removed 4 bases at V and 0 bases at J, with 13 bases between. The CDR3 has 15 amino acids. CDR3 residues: CAWMRQSVSGNTIYF. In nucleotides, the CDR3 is TGTGCCTGGATGAGGCAGTCCGTCTCTGGAAACACCATATATTTT.

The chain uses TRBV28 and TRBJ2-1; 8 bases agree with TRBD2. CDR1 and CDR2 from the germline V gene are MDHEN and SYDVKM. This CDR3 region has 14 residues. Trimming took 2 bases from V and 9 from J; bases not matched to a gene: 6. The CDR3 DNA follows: TGTGCCAGCAGTTTAACCGGGGGGGCCTTTGAGCAGTTCTTC. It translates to CASSLTGGAFEQFF.

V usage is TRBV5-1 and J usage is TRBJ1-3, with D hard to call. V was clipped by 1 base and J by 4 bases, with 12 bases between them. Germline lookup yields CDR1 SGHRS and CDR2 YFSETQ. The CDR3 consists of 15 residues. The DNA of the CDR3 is TGCGCCAGCAGCTTGAGTCCCCAAGAAGGAAACACCATATATTTT. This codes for CASSLSPQEGNTIYF.

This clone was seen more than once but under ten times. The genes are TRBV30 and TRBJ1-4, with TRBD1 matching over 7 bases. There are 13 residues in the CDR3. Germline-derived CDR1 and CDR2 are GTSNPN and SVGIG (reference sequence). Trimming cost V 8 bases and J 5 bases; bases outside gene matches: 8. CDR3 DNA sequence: TGTGCCGGTCAGACAGGGCCGAATGAAAAACTGTTTTTT. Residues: CAGQTGPNEKLFF.

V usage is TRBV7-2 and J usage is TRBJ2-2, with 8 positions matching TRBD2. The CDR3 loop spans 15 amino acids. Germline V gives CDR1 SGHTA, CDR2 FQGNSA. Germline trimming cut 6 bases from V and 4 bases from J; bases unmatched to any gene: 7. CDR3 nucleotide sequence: TGTGCCAGCAGACCCAGCGGGAGTGGCACCGGGGAGCTGTTTTTT. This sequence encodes CASRPSGSGTGELFF. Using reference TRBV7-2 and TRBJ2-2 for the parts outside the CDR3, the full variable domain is GAGVSQSPSNKVTEKGKDVELRCDPISGHTALYWYRQSLGQGLEFLIYFQGNSAPDKSGLPSDRFSAERTGGSVSTLTIQRTQQEDSAVYLCASRPSGSGTGELFFGEGSRLTVL.

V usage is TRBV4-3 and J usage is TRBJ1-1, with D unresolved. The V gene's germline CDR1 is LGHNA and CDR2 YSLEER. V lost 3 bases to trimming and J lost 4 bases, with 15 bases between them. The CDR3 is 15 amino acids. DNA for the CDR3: TGCGCCAGCAGCCATGACGATTCGAGGGCCACTGAAGCTTTCTTT. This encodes CASSHDDSRATEAFF.

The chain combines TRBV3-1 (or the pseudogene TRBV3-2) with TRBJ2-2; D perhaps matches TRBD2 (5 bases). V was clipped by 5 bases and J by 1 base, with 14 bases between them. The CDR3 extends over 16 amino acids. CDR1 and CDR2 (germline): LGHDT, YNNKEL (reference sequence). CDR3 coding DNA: TGTGCCAGCAGCTCAGGAGTGGGAGTGAACACCGGGGAGCTGTTTTTT. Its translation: CASSSGVGVNTGELFF.

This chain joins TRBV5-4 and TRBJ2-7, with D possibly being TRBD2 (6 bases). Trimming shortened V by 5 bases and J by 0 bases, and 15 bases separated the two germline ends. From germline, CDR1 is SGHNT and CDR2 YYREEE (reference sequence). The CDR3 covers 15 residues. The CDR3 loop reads CASRRTAGSSYEQYF. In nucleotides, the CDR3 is TGTGCCAGCAGAAGGACGGCGGGGAGCTCCTACGAGCAGTACTTC.

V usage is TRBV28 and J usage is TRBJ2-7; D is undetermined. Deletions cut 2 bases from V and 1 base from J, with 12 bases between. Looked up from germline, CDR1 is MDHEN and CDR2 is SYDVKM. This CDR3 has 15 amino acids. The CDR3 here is CASSLLTGGSYEQYF. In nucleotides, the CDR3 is TGTGCCAGCAGTTTACTTACTGGCGGTTCCTACGAGCAGTACTTC.

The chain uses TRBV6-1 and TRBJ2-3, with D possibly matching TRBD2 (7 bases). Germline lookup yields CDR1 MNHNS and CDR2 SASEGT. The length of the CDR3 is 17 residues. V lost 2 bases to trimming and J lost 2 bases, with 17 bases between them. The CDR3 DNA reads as TGTGCCAGCAGTGAAATGGGGGGGGGCCAACTCACAGATACGCAGTATTTT. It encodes CASSEMGGGQLTDTQYF.

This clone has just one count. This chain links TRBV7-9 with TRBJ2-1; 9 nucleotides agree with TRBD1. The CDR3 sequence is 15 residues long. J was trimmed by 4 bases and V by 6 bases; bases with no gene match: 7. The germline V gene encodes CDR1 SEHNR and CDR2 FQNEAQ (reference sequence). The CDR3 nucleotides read TGTGCCAGCAGTCCACCCGGGACAGGGTACAATGAGCAGTTCTTC. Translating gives CASSPPGTGYNEQFF.